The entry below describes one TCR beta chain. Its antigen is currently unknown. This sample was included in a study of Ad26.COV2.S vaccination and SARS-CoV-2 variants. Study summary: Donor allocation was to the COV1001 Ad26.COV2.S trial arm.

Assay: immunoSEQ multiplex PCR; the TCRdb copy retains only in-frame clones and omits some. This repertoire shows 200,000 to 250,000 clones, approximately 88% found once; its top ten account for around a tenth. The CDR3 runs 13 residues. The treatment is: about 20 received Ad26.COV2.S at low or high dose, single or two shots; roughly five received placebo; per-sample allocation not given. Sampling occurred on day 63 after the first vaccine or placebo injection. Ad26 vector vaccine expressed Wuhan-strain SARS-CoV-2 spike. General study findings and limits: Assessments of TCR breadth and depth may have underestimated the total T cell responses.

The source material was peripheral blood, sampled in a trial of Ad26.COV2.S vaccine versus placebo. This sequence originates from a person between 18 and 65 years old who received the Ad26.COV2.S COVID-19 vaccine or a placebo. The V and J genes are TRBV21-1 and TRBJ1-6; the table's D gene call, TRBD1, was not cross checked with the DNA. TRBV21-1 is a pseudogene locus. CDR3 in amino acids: CAIDRVDNSPLHF. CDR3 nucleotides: TGTGCCATTGACAGGGTCGACAATTCACCCCTCCACTTT.